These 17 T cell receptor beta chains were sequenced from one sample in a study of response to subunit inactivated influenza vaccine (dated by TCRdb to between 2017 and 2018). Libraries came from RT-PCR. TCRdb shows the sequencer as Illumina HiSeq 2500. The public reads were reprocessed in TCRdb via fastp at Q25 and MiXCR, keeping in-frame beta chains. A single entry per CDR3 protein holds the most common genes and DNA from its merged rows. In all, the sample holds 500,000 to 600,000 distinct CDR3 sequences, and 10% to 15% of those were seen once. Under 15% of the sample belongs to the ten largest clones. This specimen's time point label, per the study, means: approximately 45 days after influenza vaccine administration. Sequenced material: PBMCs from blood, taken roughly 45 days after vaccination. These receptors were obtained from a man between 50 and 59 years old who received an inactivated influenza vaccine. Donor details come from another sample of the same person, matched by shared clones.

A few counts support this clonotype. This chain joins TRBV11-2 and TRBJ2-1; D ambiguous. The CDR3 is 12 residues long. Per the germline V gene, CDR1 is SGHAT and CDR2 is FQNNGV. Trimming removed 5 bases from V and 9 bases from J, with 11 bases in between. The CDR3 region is CASSTRWGEQFF. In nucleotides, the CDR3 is TGTGCCAGCAGCACCAGGTGGGGTGAGCAGTTCTTC. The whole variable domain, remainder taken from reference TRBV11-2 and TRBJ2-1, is EAGVAQSPRYKIIEKRQSVAFWCNPISGHATLYWYQQILGQGPKLLIQFQNNGVVDDSQLPKDRFSAERLKGVDSTLKIQPAKLEDSAVYLCASSTRWGEQFFGPGTRLTVL.

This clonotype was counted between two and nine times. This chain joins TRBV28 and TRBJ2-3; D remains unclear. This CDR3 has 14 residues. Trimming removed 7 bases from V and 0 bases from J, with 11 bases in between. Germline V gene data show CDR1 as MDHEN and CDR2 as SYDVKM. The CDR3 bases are TGTGCCAGCAAGGGAACTCTGAGCACAGATACGCAGTATTTT. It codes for CASKGTLSTDTQYF.

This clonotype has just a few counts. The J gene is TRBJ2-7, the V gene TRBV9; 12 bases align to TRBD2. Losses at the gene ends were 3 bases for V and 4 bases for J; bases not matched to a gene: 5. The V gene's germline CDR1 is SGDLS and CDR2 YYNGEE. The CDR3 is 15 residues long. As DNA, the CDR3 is TGTGCCAGCAGCGGACTAGCGGGAGTGGGATACGAGCAGTACTTC. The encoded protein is CASSGLAGVGYEQYF. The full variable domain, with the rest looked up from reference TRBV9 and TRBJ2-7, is DSGVTQTPKHLITATGQRVTLRCSPRSGDLSVYWYQQSLDQGLQFLIQYYNGEERAKGNILERFSAQQFPDLHSELNLSSLELGDSALYFCASSGLAGVGYEQYFGPGTRLTVT.

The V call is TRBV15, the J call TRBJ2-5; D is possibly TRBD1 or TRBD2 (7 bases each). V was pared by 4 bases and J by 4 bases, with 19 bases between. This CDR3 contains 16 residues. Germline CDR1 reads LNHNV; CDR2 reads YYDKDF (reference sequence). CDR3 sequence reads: CATSTRQGGLGETQYF. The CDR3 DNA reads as TGTGCCACCAGCACTAGACAGGGAGGGTTGGGAGAGACCCAGTACTTC.

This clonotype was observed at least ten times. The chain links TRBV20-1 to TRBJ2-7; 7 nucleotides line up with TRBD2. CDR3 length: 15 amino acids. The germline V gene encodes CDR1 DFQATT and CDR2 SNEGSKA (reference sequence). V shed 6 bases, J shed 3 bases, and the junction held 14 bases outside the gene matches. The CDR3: CSASSMPGGLYEQYF. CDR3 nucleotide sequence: TGCAGTGCCTCCTCCATGCCGGGAGGCCTCTACGAGCAGTACTTC.

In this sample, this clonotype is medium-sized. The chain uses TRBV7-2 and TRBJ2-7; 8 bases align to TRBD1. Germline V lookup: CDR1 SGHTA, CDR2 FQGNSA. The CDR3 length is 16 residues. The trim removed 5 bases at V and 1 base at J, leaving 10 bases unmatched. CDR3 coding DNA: TGTGCCAGCAGCCCTTGGACAGGGCCGTCATCCTACGAGCAGTACTTC. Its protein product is CASSPWTGPSSYEQYF.

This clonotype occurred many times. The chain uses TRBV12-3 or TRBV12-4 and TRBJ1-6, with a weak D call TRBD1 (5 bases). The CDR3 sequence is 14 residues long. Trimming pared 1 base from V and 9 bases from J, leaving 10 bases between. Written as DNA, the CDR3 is TGTGCCAGCAGTTTAGTTCGGGGGAGTTCACCCCTCCACTTT. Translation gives CASSLVRGSSPLHF.

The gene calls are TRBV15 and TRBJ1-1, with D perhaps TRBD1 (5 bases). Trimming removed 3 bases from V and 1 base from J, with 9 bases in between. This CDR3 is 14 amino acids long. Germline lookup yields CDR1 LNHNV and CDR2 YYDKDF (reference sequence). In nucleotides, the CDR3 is TGTGCCACCAGCAGCAGCCAGGGGAACACTGAAGCTTTCTTT. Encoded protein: CATSSSQGNTEAFF.

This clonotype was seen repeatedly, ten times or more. CDR3 in DNA: TGTGCCAGCAGTCCGGGACTAGCGGGAGTAGAGACCCAGTACTTC. Its translation is CASSPGLAGVETQYF. V gene TRBV12-3 or TRBV12-4 combines with J gene TRBJ2-5; 14 bases agree with TRBD2. CDR3 length equals 15 residues. Germline trimming cut 5 bases from V and 4 bases from J; bases unmatched to any gene: 3.

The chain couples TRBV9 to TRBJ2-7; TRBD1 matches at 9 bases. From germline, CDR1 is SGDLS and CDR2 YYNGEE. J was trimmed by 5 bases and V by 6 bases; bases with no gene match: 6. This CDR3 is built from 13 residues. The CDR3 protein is CASIDRGGDEQYF. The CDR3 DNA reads TGTGCCAGCATCGACAGGGGGGGTGACGAGCAGTACTTC.

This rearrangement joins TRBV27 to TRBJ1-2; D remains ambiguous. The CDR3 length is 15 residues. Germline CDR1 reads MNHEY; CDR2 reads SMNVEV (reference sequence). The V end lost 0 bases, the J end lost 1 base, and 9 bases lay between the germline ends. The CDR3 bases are TGTGCCAGCAGTTTATCGATCAGCCTTAACTATGGCTACACCTTC. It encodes CASSLSISLNYGYTF.

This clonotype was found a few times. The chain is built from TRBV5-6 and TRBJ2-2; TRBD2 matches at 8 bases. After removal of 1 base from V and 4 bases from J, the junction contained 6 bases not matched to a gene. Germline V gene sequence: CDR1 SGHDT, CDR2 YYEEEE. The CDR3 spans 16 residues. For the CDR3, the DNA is TGTGCCAGCAGCTTGTATTCTAGCGGGCCCACCGGGGAGCTGTTTTTT. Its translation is CASSLYSSGPTGELFF.

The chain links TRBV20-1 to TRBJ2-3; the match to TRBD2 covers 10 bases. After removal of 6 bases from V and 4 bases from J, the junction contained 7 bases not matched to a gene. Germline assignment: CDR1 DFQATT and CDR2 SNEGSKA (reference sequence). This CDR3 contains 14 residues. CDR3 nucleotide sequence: TGCAGTGCGGCCGGGACTAGCGATTCAGATACGCAGTATTTT. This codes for CSAAGTSDSDTQYF.

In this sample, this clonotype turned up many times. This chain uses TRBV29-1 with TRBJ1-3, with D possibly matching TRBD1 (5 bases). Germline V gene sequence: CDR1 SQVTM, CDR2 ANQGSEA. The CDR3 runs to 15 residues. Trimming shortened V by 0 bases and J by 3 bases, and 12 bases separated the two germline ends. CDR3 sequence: CSVEERRGGGNTIYF. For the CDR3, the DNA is TGCAGCGTTGAAGAGCGGAGGGGAGGTGGAAACACCATATATTTT.

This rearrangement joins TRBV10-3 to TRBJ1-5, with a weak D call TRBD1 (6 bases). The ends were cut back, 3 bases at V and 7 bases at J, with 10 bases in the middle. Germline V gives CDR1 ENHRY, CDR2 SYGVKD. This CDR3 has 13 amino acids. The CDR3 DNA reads TGTGCCATCAGTGATGGGGGCAGGCAGCCCCAGCATTTT. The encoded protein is CAISDGGRQPQHF.

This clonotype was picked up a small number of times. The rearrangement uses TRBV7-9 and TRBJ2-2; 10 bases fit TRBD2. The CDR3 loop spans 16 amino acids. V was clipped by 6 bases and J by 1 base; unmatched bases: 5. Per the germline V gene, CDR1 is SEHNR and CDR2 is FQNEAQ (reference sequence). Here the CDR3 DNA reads TGTGCCAGCAGGTCCGGGACTAGCGAGAACACCGGGGAGCTGTTTTTT. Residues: CASRSGTSENTGELFF. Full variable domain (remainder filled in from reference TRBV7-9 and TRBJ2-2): DTGVSQNPRHKITKRGQNVTFRCDPISEHNRLYWYRQTLGQGPEFLTYFQNEAQLEKSRLLSDRFSAERPKGSFSTLEIQRTEQGDSAMYLCASRSGTSENTGELFFGEGSRLTVL.

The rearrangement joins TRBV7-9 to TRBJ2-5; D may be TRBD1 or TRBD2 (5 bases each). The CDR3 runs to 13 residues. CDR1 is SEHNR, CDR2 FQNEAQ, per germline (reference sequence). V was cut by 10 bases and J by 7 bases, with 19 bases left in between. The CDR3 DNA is TGTGCCACCAGGGCCCTCAGGGCGGGGACCCAGTACTTC. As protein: CATRALRAGTQYF.